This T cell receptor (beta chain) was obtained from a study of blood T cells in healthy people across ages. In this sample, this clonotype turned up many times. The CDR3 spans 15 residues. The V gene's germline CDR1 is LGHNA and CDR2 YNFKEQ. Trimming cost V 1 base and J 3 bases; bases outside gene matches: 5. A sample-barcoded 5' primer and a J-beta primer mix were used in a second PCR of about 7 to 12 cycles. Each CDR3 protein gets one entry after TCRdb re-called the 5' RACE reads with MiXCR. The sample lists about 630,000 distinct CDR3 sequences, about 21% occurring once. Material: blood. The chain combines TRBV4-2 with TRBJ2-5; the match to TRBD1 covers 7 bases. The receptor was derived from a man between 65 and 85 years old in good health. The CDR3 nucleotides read TGTGCCAGCAGCCAAGGTCTGGACAGGAAAGAGACCCAGTACTTC. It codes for CASSQGLDRKETQYF.